This T cell receptor (beta chain) was found in a study of identical twins. One entry per CDR3 protein results from TCRdb running MiXCR on the 5' RACE reads. The profile covers fewer than 900,000 distinct CDR3 sequences, with 15% to 20% appearing a single time and around 14% taken by the ten largest. This CDR3 has 14 residues. V was shortened by 0 bases and J by 5 bases, with 13 bases between the two germline ends. In germline, CDR1 is DFQATT, CDR2 SNEGSKA (reference sequence). This same sample was also part of a study on T cells expressing NK-cell markers.

Sequenced input: PBMCs. The chain links TRBV20-1 to TRBJ1-1; the D is unclear. The receptor was isolated from a woman under 30 in good health. CDR3 sequence (DNA): TGCAGTGCTAGAGATCACCGGGGAGGAACTGAAGCTTTCTTT. This encodes CSARDHRGGTEAFF.